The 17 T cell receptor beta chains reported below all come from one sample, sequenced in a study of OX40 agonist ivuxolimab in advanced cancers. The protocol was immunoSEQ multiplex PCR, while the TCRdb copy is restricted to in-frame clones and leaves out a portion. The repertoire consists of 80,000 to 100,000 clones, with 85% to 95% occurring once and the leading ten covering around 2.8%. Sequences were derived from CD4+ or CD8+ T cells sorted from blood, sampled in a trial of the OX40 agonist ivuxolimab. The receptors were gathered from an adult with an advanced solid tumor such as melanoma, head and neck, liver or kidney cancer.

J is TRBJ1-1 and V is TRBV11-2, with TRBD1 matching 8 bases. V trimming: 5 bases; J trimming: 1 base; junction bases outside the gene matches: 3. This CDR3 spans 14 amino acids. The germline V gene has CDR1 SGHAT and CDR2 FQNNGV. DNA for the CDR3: TGTGCCAGCAGCCCGGGACAGGCGAACACTGAAGCTTTCTTT. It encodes CASSPGQANTEAFF.

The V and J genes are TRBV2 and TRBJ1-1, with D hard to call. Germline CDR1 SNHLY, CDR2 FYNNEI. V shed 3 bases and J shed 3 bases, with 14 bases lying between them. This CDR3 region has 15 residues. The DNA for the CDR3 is TGTGCCAGCAGTGACCCCAGGAGCAGTGACACTGAAGCTTTCTTT. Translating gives CASSDPRSSDTEAFF.

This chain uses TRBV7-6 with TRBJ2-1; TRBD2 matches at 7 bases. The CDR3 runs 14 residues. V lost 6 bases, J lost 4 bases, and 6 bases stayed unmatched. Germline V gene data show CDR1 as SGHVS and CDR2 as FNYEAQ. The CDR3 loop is CASSPGGGYNEQFF. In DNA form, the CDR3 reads TGTGCCAGCAGTCCTGGCGGGGGTTACAATGAGCAGTTCTTC.

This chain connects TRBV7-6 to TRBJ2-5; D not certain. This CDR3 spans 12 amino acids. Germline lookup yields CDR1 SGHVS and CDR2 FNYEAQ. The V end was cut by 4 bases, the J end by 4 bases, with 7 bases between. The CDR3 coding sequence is TGTGCCAGCAGCTCACCGGGAGAGACCCAGTACTTC. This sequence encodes CASSSPGETQYF.

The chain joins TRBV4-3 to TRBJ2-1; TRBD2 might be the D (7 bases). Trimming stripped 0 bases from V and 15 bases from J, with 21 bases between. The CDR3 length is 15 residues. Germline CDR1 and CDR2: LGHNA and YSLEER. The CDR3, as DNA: TGCGCCAGCAGCCAAGATAGGAGTCGGGGGGCCCGGGGGTTCTTC. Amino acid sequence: CASSQDRSRGARGFF.

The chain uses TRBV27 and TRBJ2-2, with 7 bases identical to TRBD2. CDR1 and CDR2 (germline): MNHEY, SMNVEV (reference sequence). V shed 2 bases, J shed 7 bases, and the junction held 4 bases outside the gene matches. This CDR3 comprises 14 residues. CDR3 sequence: CASSLGGEVGELFF. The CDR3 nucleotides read TGTGCCAGCAGTTTAGGGGGGGAGGTCGGGGAGCTGTTTTTT.

CDR3 coding DNA: TGTGCCAGCAGCTTAGCGCGCTACTCTGGAAACACCATATATTTT. This translates into CASSLARYSGNTIYF. J is TRBJ1-3 and V is TRBV7-9; D is undetermined. This CDR3 comprises 15 residues. Germline CDR1 SEHNR, CDR2 FQNEAQ (reference sequence). Trimming pared 0 bases from V and 0 bases from J, leaving 6 bases between.

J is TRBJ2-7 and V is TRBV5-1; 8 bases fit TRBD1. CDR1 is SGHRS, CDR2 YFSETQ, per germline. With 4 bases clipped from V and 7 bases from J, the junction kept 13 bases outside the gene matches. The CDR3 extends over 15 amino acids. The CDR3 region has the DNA TGCGCCAGCAGCCCCGGGAGTGAGACAGGGGAAGAGCAGTACTTC. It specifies CASSPGSETGEEQYF.

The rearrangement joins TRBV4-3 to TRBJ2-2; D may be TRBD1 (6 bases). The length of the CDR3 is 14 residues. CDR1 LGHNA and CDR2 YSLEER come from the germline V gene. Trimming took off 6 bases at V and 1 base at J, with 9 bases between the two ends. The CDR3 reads CASSWTENTGELFF. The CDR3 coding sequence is TGCGCCAGCAGTTGGACAGAGAACACCGGGGAGCTGTTTTTT.

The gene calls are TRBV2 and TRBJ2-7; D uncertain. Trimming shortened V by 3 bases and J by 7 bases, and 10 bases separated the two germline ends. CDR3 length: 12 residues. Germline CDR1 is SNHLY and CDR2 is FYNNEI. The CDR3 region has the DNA TGTGCCAGCAGTGAGGTCCCTTTGGAGCAGTACTTC. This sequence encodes CASSEVPLEQYF.

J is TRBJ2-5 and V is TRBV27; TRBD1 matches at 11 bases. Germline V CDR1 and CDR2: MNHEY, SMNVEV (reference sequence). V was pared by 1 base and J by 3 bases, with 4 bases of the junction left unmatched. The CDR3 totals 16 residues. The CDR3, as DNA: TGTGCCAGCAGTTTATATTTGGGACAGGGGGAAGAGACCCAGTACTTC. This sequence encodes CASSLYLGQGEETQYF.

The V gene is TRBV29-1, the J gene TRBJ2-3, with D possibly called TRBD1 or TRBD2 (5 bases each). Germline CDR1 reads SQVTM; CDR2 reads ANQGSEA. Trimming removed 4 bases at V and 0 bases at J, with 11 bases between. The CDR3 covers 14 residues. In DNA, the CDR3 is TGCAGCGTTGTCGGGGCCCCTAGCACAGATACGCAGTATTTT. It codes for CSVVGAPSTDTQYF.

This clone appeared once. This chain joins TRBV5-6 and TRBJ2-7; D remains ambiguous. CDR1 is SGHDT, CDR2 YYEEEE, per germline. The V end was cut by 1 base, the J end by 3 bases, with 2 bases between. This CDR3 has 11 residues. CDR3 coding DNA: TGTGCCAGCAGCTTGTACTACGAGCAGTACTTC. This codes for CASSLYYEQYF.

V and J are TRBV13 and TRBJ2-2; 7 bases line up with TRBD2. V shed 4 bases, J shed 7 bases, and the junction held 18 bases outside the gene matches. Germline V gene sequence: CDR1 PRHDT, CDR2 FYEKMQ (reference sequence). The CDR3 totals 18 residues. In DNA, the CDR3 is TGTGCCAGCAGCTCTACCCAGACTGGGGGGGACGTGGTCGGGGAGCTGTTTTTT. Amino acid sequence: CASSSTQTGGDVVGELFF.

The CDR3 sequence is CATSYYLSRRGLADTQYF. CDR3 sequence (DNA): TGTGCCACCAGCTACTACTTAAGTCGGAGAGGGTTGGCAGATACGCAGTATTTT. This rearrangement joins TRBV15 to TRBJ2-3; D possibly corresponds to TRBD2 (5 bases). The CDR3 loop spans 18 amino acids. Trimming took 5 bases from V and 4 from J, leaving 25 bases between them. Germline V gene lookup returns CDR1 LNHNV and CDR2 YYDKDF (reference sequence).

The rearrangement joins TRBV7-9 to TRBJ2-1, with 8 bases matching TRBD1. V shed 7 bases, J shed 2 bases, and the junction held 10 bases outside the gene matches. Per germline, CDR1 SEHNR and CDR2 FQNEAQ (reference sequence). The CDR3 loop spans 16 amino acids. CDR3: CASNNIDRGAYNEQFF. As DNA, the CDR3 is TGTGCCAGCAACAACATCGACAGGGGTGCCTACAATGAGCAGTTCTTC.

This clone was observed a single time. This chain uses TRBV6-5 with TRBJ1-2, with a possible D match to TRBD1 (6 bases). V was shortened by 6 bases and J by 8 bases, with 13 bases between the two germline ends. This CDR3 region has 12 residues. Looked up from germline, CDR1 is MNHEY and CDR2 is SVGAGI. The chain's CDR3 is CASRQGNGGYTF. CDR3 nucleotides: TGTGCCAGCAGACAGGGAAATGGAGGCTACACCTTC.